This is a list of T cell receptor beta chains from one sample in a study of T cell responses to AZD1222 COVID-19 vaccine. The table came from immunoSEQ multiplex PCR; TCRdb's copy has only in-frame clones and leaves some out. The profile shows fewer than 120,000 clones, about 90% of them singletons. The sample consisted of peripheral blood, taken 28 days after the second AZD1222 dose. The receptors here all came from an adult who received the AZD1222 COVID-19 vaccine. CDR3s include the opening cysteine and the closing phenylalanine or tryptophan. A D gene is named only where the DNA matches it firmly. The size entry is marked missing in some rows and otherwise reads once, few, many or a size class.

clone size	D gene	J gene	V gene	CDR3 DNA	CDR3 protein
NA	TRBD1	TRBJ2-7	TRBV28	TGTGCCAGCTTAAAGACCGGGACAGGTGGATTGCAGTACTTC	CASLKTGTGGLQYF
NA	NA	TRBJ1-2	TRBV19	TGTGCCAGTAGTAGCCCCGGGGCCAGCGCTGGCTACACCTTC	CASSSPGASAGYTF
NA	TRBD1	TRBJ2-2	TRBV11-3	TGTGCCAGCAGCTCGGGACAGGGTGGTGCCGGGGAGCTGTTTTTT	CASSSGQGGAGELFF
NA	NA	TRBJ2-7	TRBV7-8	TGTGCCAGCAGCTACCGGACTGGCTCCTACGAGCAGTACTTC	CASSYRTGSYEQYF
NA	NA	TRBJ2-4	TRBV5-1	TGCGCCAGCAGCTTGGCCGGGGGAGAGTGGAACATTCAGTACTTC	CASSLAGGEWNIQYF
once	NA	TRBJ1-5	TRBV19	TGTGCCAGTAGTATTGCCGTCCGTCAGCCCCAGCATTTT	CASSIAVRQPQHF
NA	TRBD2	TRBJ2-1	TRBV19	TGTGCCAGTAGCTTGTGGGAGGGCAATGAGCAGTTCTTC	CASSLWEGNEQFF
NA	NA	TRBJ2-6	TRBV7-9	TGTGCCAGCAGCTTCCATTTATCTGGGGCCAACGTCCTGACTTTC	CASSFHLSGANVLTF
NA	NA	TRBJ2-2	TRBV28	TGTGCCAGCAGCTATCGTGGGCGCACGGAGCTGTTTTTT	CASSYRGRTELFF
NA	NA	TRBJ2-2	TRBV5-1	TGCGCCAGCAGCCCCGATCCACAGGGCCCCGGGGAGCTGTTTTTT	CASSPDPQGPGELFF
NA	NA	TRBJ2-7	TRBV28	TGTGCCAGCAGTTTATCGACAACCTACGAGCAGTACTTC	CASSLSTTYEQYF
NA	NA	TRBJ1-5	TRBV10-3	TGTGCCATCAGTGAGTCATCCCCTTCGTATCAGCCCCAGCATTTT	CAISESSPSYQPQHF
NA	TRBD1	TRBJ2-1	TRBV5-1	TGCGCCAGCAGCTTGGAAGGGACAGGAGCCTACAATGAGCAGTTCTTC	CASSLEGTGAYNEQFF
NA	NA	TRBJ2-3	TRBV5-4	TGTGCCAGCAGCCCTCCGGGCAGCACAGATACGCAGTATTTT	CASSPPGSTDTQYF
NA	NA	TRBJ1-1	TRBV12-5	TGTGCTAGTGGTTTGCAAACCCTTAGGGGCGAAGCTTTCTTT	CASGLQTLRGEAFF
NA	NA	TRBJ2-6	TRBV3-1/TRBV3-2	TGTGCCAGCAGCCCAGGGGCGACTGCTGGGGCCAACGTCCTGACTTTC	CASSPGATAGANVLTF
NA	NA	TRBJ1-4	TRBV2	TGTGCCAGCAGTGCGGTCAGGGAGGAAAAACTGTTTTTT	CASSAVREEKLFF
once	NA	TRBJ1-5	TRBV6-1	TGTGCCAGCAGTGAGACGGGGGGCTTGGGTCAGCCCCAGCATTTT	CASSETGGLGQPQHF
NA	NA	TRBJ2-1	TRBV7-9	TGTGCCAGCAGTCTTCTAGGTTGGTCCTACAATGAGCAGTTCTTC	CASSLLGWSYNEQFF
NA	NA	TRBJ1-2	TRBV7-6	TGTGCCAGCAGCTTACATCAGGGGAGAGGCTACACCTTC	CASSLHQGRGYTF
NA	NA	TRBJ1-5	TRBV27	TGTGCCAGCGGAAATCAGCCCCAGCATTTT	CASGNQPQHF
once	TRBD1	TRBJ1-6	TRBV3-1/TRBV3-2	TGTGCCAGCAGCCAAGAATGGACAGGGCTATCACCCCTCCACTTT	CASSQEWTGLSPLHF
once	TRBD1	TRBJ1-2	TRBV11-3	TGTGCCAGCAGCTTAGGAACAACGGGACAGGCATATGGCTACACCTTC	CASSLGTTGQAYGYTF
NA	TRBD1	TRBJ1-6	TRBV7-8	TGTGCCAGCAGCTTATCTACAGGGGGGAGGAGTAATTCACCCCTCCACTTT	CASSLSTGGRSNSPLHF
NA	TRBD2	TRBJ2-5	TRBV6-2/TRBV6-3	TGTGCCAGCAGTTACAGGACTAGCGGGAGGGGGGGGAAAGAGACCCAGTACTTC	CASSYRTSGRGGKETQYF
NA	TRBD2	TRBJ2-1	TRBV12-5	TGTGCTAGTTCCCGGGGGGGAAGCTCCTACAATGAGCAGTTCTTC	CASSRGGSSYNEQFF
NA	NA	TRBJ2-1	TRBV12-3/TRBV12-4	TGTGCCAGCAGTTTCTCCCTAGCGGAGCAGTTCTTC	CASSFSLAEQFF
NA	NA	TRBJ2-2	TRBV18	TGTGCCAGCTCACACTCACCGGGAGACGGGACCGGGGAGCTGTTTTTT	CASSHSPGDGTGELFF
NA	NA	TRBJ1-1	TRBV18	TGTGCCAGCTCAGCGACAGGGAACACTGAAGCTTTCTTT	CASSATGNTEAFF
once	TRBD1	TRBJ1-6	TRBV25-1	TGTGCCAGCAGTGCCACCGGGACAGGGGTCAATTCACCCCTCCACTTT	CASSATGTGVNSPLHF
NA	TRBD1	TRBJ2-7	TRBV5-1	TGCGCCAGCAGCTCTAATGCCGGGACAGGGGGCCACGAGCAGTACTTC	CASSSNAGTGGHEQYF
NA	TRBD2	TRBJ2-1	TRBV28	TGTGCCAGCAGTCCCCCCGGGGGGGCTCTATACAATGAGCAGTTCTTC	CASSPPGGALYNEQFF
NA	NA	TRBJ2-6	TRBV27	TGTGCCAGCAGTTTACGTGGGACTGACTACGCTAGCTCTGGGGCCAACGTCCTGACTTTC	CASSLRGTDYASSGANVLTF
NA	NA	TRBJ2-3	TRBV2	TGTGCCAGCAGTGAAGCGTACCAGGGCGGGGCAAGCACAGATACGCAGTATTTT	CASSEAYQGGASTDTQYF
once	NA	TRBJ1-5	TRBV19	TGTGCCGCTACGGGGGGTCCCACTTACAATCAGCCCCAGCATTTT	CAATGGPTYNQPQHF
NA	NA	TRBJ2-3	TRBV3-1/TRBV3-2	TGTGCCAGCAGCCACCGACAGCCTAGCACAGATACGCAGTATTTT	CASSHRQPSTDTQYF
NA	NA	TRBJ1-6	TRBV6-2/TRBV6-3	TGTGCCAGCAGTTATCGTCAGGGGCCCTTAAATTCACCCCTCCACTTT	CASSYRQGPLNSPLHF
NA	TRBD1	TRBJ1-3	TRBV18	TGTGCCAGCTCACCACCGGGACAGGGGGGAAACACCATATATTTT	CASSPPGQGGNTIYF
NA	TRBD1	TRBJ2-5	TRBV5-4	TGTGCCAGCAGCTTGGGGACAGGCTCCCAAGAGACCCAGTACTTC	CASSLGTGSQETQYF
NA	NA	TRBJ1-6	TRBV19	TGTGCCAGTAAGGAGGGACCGGTTTATAATTCACCCCTCCACTTT	CASKEGPVYNSPLHF
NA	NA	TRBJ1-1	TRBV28	TGTGCCAGCAGTTTTGAGTCGGCAAGTGAAGCTTTCTTT	CASSFESASEAFF
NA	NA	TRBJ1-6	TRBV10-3	TGTGCCATCAGTGGCAGGGGTAATGTGGCACCCCTCCACTTT	CAISGRGNVAPLHF
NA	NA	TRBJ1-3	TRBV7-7	TGTGCTAGCAGCCCAGGGGTCGGAAACACCATATATTTT	CASSPGVGNTIYF
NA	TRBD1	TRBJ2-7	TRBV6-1	TGTGCCAGCAGTGAAGCGCCAAGGGGGCACTACGAGCAGTACTTC	CASSEAPRGHYEQYF
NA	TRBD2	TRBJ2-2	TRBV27	TGTGCCAGCAGTCGTAAAGCGGGAGGTATCGGGGAGCTGTTTTTT	CASSRKAGGIGELFF
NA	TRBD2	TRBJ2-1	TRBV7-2	TGTGCCAGCAGCCTCTGGACTAGCGGGGGGACCCGCTCCTACAATGAGCAGTTCTTC	CASSLWTSGGTRSYNEQFF
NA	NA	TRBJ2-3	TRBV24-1	TGTGCCACCAGGGGGGGCAGCACAGATACGCAGTATTTT	CATRGGSTDTQYF
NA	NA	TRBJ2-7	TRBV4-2	TGTGCCAGCAGCCAAGAGTCAAGAGGCTACGAGCAGTACTTC	CASSQESRGYEQYF
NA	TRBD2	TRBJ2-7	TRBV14	TGTGCCAGCAGGACTAGCGGGAGCTACGAGCAGTACTTC	CASRTSGSYEQYF
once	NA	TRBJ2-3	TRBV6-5	TGTGCCAGCCACAGCAGCACAGATACGCAGTATTTT	CASHSSTDTQYF
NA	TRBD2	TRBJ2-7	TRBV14	TGTGCCAGCAGCCAAGGCGGGGGGGCCTACGAGCAGTACTTC	CASSQGGGAYEQYF
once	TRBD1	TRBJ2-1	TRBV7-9	TGTGCCAGCAGCTTAAGGAGACAGGGCTACAATGAGCAGTTCTTC	CASSLRRQGYNEQFF